The entry that follows covers one TCR beta chain sequence. The specificity of this receptor is unknown. The input lacks base qualities; no much larger clone sits a single base away. Standard classification criteria for type 1 or type 2 diabetes were met by all diabetic patients, and glucose and C-peptide were assessed by WHO-recommended methods. Donors were excluded if they had other autoimmune diseases or infections within the previous four weeks. Approximately 9.7 milliliters of peripheral blood were drawn from each participant. LymphoPrep density separation was used to isolate PBMCs. The data derive from a study of type 1 and type 2 diabetes patients (dated by TCRdb to 2015 to 2016). Turning to the overall study: The cohort comprised nine or ten type 1 diabetes patients, a few type 2 diabetes patients and roughly 6 nondiabetic controls recruited in China. Throughout the study, CD4 or CD8 MicroBeads on MACS columns were used to positively select CD4+ and CD8+ T cells from PBMCs. Similar V gene usage was observed when approximately 20-cycle and roughly 25-cycle amplification were compared, suggesting similar primer efficiencies and random PCR bias. For the type 1 diabetes patients, the type 2 diabetes patients acted as a disease comparison group. The study used high-throughput sequencing to profile TCRbeta repertoires and compare individuals with type 1 diabetes, type 2 diabetes and no diabetes. Sequencing of the TCRbeta libraries was paired-end and was performed on Illumina HiSeq 2000 or MiSeq instruments. The whole study generated 18,976,912 paired-end reads.

Counted from cysteine to phenylalanine, this CDR3 has 15 amino acids. Only CDR3 DNA is held: 45 bases, read in frame from base 1. Deletion took 0 bases off V and 4 bases off J, with a span of 13 bases between the germline ends. As encoded in the germline V gene, CDR1 is MGHRA while CDR2 is YSYEKL. What the authors observed across the whole study: Type 2 diabetes patients had few highly-expanded CD4+ clones, median one, accounting for a median approximately 3.8% of reads. The study groups were not matched for age and gender, which could possibly have biased interpretation. In both CD4+ and CD8+ T cells, type 2 diabetes repertoires were highly diverse and significantly more diverse than type 1 diabetes repertoires. Only a limited number of T2D and control samples were sequenced, so some T1D-only HECs might also appear in more T2D or control samples. Type 2 diabetes and control samples had highly correlated V and J gene usage patterns, with an average between-sample correlation of approximately 0.97.

The reads were generated on an Illumina MiSeq. TCRbeta CDR3 amplification used genomic DNA from the sorted T cell subsets as template. The TCRbeta CDR3 region was amplified by multiplex PCR with 30 forward and 13 reverse primers. PCR products were purified with AMPure XP beads, after which indices and adaptors were added in a second roughly 23-cycle PCR. Libraries were gel-purified using the QIAquick Gel Extraction Kit before sequencing. Under the source paper's analysis protocol: Paired-end reads were merged with FLASH and aligned to IMGT V, D and J germline references using IgBLAST. After reads whose alignment identity to germline references fell below 70% were discarded, more than 9,500,000 reads remained study-wide. Following IMGT definitions, CDR3 boundaries, reading frame and productivity were assigned. Clones at or above 1% of reads were defined as highly-expanded clones, and diversity was measured by normalized Shannon entropy. Unpaired two-tailed t-tests were used to test for differences in Shannon entropy between groups. TCRdb ran its own pipeline on the public reads, namely fastp trimming at Q25 and MiXCR clone calling, and kept in-frame beta chains. Each entry is one CDR3 protein sequence, shown with its most common DNA and genes. TCRdb, not the original authors, processed these V and J calls. In this sample the table shows under 300,000 distinct CDR3 sequences, 45% to 60% of which occur a single time. The ten largest clones capture 12% to 15% of the sample.

Sequencing was performed on peripheral blood mononuclear cells (PBMCs). The V and J segments used are TRBV4-1 and TRBJ2-7; a weak D assignment points to TRBD2 (6 bases agree). The sequence was collected from a young man with type 2 diabetes. The CDR3 has the sequence CASSQELLAGYEQYF. The DNA sequence is given as TGCGCCAGCAGCCAAGAATTACTAGCAGGTTACGAGCAGTACTTC.